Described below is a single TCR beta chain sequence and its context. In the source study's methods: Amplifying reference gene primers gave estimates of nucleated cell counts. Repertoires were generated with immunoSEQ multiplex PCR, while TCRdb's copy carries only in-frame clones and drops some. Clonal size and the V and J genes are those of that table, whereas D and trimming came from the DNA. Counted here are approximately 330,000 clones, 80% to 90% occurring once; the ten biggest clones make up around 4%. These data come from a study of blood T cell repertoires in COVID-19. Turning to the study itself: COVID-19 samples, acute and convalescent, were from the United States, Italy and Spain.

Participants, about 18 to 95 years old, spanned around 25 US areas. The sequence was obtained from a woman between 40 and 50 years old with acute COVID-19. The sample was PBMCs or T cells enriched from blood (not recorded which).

CDR3 protein: CASSPWAVTEAFF. Here the CDR3 DNA reads TGTGCCAGCTCACCCTGGGCCGTCACTGAAGCTTTCTTT. This chain joins TRBV18 and TRBJ1-1; no reliable D call. This CDR3 region has 13 residues. V was shortened by 3 bases and J by 4 bases, with 9 bases between the two germline ends. In germline, CDR1 is KGHSH, CDR2 LQKENI. The whole variable domain, filled in from reference TRBV18 and TRBJ1-1, reads NAGVMQNPRHLVRRRGQEARLRCSPMKGHSHVYWYRQLPEEGLKFMVYLQKENIIDESGMPKERFSAEFPKEGPSILRIQQVVRGDSAAYFCASSPWAVTEAFFGQGTRLTVV.